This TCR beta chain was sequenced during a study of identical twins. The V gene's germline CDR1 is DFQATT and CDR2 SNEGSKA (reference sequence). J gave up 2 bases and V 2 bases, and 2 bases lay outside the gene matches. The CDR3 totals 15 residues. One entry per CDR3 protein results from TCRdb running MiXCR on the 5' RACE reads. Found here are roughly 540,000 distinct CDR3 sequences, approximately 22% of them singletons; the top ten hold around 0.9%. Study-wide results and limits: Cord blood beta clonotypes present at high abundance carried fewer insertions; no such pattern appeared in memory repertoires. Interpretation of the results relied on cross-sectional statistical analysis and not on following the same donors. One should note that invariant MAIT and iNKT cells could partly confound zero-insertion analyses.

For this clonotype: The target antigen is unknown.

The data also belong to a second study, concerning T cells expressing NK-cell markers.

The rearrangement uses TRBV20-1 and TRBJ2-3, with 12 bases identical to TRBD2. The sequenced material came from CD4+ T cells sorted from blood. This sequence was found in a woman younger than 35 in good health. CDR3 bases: TGCAGTGCTAGAAGACTAGCGGGGGCCACAGATACGCAGTATTTT. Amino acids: CSARRLAGATDTQYF.